This T cell receptor beta chain comes out of a study of blood T cell repertoires in COVID-19. This CDR3 region has 14 residues. Trimming left V 6 bases short and J 4 bases short, with 16 bases between. CDR1 and CDR2 (germline): SGHAT, FQNNGV. As handled by the study authors: Estimated nucleated cell counts came from reference gene primer amplification. Measured with immunoSEQ multiplex PCR; TCRdb has only the in-frame clones, and not every one. The V and J calls and clone size come from that table; D and trimming were worked out from the DNA. Of more than 200,000 clones listed, approximately 86% were seen once; the top ten hold roughly 0.7%.

The sequencing sample was made of peripheral blood. The chain is built from TRBV11-2 and TRBJ2-7; the D is unclear. The origin of this receptor is a man in his forties or fifties with acute or convalescent COVID-19. The CDR3 DNA is TGTGCCAGCAGAAGCTTGAGGCTGGCGTACGAGCAGTACTTC. This gives the protein CASRSLRLAYEQYF.